Below are 9 T cell receptor beta chains sequenced from a single sample in a study of T cell repertoires in cytomegalovirus infection. MiXCR was run by TCRdb on the reads, yielding one entry per CDR3 protein. The table records some 310,000 distinct CDR3 sequences, more than 20% of them present only once. The antigens these receptors bind are not known. The sample in question was cultured PBMCs, obtained from culture after CMV antigen stimulation. The source is a human donor in good health (CMV status not recorded). Some clones in this sample may be carry-over from other donors' samples.

The chain recombines TRBV27 with TRBJ2-3; D may be TRBD2 (5 bases). Germline lookup yields CDR1 MNHEY and CDR2 SMNVEV (reference sequence). V was trimmed by 6 bases and J by 0 bases, leaving 7 bases between them. This CDR3 spans 13 amino acids. CDR3 coding DNA: TGTGCCAGCAGGGGGAGAAGCACAGATACGCAGTATTTT. Translating gives CASRGRSTDTQYF.

There are many counts of this clonotype. This sequence joins TRBV7-2 and TRBJ2-7, with 8 bases identical to TRBD2. The V gene's germline CDR1 is SGHTA and CDR2 FQGNSA. Losses at the gene ends were 7 bases for V and 0 bases for J; bases not matched to a gene: 8. The CDR3 length is 15 residues. The CDR3 nucleotides read TGTGCCAGCACATATACTAGCGGCACCTCCTACGAGCAGTACTTC. It encodes CASTYTSGTSYEQYF.

The chain combines TRBV7-2 with TRBJ2-3, with 9 bases fitting TRBD2. V gave up 3 bases and J gave up 1 base; unmatched junction bases: 14. CDR1 is SGHTA, CDR2 FQGNSA, per germline. The CDR3 extends over 19 amino acids. CDR3 protein: CASSFPPILAGDGTDTQYF. DNA for the CDR3: TGTGCCAGCAGCTTCCCACCGATCTTAGCGGGAGATGGCACAGATACGCAGTATTTT.

V is TRBV5-1 and J is TRBJ1-2; perhaps TRBD1 as D (5 bases). From germline, CDR1 is SGHRS and CDR2 YFSETQ. This CDR3 spans 14 amino acids. The V and J ends lost 5 bases and 5 bases respectively, with 16 bases between them. CDR3: CASRSPTELYGYTF. CDR3 sequence (DNA): TGCGCCAGCAGGAGCCCGACAGAGCTATATGGCTACACCTTC.

This clonotype was recorded at least ten times. The rearrangement joins TRBV7-2 to TRBJ2-3; 7 nucleotides match TRBD2. The CDR3 runs 15 residues. J was trimmed by 0 bases and V by 2 bases; bases with no gene match: 2. From germline, CDR1 is SGHTA and CDR2 FQGNSA. The CDR3 here is CASSLLAASTDTQYF. CDR3 bases: TGTGCCAGCAGCTTACTAGCGGCTAGCACAGATACGCAGTATTTT.

CDR3: CASSFRQGGNTIYF. CDR3 sequence (DNA): TGTGCCAGCAGTTTCCGACAGGGTGGAAACACCATATATTTT. The chain uses TRBV28 and TRBJ1-3; 7 positions agree with TRBD1. This CDR3 is 14 amino acids long. V shed 3 bases, J shed 3 bases, and the junction held 2 bases outside the gene matches. Germline V gene data show CDR1 as MDHEN and CDR2 as SYDVKM.

This clonotype occurred once. This chain joins TRBV27 and TRBJ2-2, with a possible D match to TRBD2 (6 bases). Trimming shortened V by 4 bases and J by 6 bases, and 15 bases separated the two germline ends. Germline CDR1 is MNHEY and CDR2 is SMNVEV (reference sequence). This CDR3 is 15 amino acids long. The CDR3 DNA sequence: TGTGCCAGCAGTTGGAGGGTTAGTGGGTCCGGGGAGCTGTTTTTT. It encodes CASSWRVSGSGELFF.

This clonotype was observed at least ten times. The gene calls are TRBV27 and TRBJ2-3; no clear D. The CDR3 sequence is 14 residues long. CDR1 is MNHEY and CDR2 is SMNVEV in the germline V gene (reference sequence). V lost 7 bases to trimming and J lost 0 bases, with 11 bases between them. The CDR3 bases are TGTGCCAGCACCGATTTGGCGAGCACAGATACGCAGTATTTT. Translation: CASTDLASTDTQYF.

In its sample, this clonotype was seen many times. The J gene is TRBJ2-3, the V gene TRBV6-1; D is unresolved. The ends were cut back, 5 bases at V and 4 bases at J, with 16 bases in the middle. The CDR3 runs 15 residues. CDR1 and CDR2 from the germline V gene are MNHNS and SASEGT. In nucleotides, the CDR3 is TGTGCCAGCAGTTATGACCTCCCACGGGCAGATACGCAGTATTTT. Its translation: CASSYDLPRADTQYF.